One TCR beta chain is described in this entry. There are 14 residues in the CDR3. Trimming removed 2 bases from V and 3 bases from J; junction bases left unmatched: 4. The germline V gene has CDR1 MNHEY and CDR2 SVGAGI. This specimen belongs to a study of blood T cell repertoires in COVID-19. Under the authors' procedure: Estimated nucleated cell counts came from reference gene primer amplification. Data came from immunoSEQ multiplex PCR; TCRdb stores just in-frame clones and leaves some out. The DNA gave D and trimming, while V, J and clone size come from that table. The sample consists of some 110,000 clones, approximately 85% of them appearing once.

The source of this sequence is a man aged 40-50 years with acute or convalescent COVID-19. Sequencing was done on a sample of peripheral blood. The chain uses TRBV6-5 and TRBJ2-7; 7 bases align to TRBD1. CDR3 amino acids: CASSYTGQSYEQYF. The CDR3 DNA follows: TGTGCCAGCAGTTACACGGGACAGAGCTACGAGCAGTACTTC.